This T cell receptor beta chain was captured in a study of control samples from healthy donors and cancer patients. Per germline, CDR1 ENHRY and CDR2 SYGVKD. Between the trimmed V and J ends, which lost 2 bases and 4 bases, there was a span of 7 bases. This CDR3 is 13 amino acids long. Clones were read by immunoSEQ multiplex PCR, and TCRdb kept only the in-frame ones, dropping some. The data show just under 75,000 clones, roughly 84% seen once. The sequenced sample consisted of blood. The V and J genes are TRBV10-3 and TRBJ2-3, with D possibly TRBD2 on 5 matching bases. This receptor was taken from a woman aged 45-59 years in good health. The CDR3 loop is CAISERAADTQYF. The DNA for the CDR3 is TGTGCCATCAGTGAGCGAGCGGCAGATACGCAGTATTTT.